Listed here is a single TCR beta chain. Its antigen is unidentified. Vbeta (60) and Jbeta (13) primers were used in the PCR. TCRdb's table, derived via immunoSEQ multiplex PCR, lists solely in-frame clones and lacks some. The sample lists more than 150,000 clones, around three quarters seen once, with about 2.5% in the top ten. This record belongs to a study of cytomegalovirus exposure and HLA in healthy donors. The study, taken as a whole, reports: Fewer N-insertions than the roughly 670-donor mean were reportedly shown by an Asian-associated ancestry cluster in a later analysis.

The CDR3 contains 14 residues. Trimming took off 2 bases at V and 6 bases at J, with 10 bases between the two ends. CDR1 SGHTA and CDR2 FQGNSA come from the germline V gene. Sequenced sample: PBMCs. The sequence derives from a woman aged 25 to 39 in good health and CMV-seropositive. The J gene is TRBJ1-4, the V gene TRBV7-2; D perhaps matches TRBD1 (5 bases). CDR3: CASSLRGHDEKLFF. DNA for the CDR3: TGTGCCAGCAGCTTAAGAGGACATGATGAAAAACTGTTTTTT.